This T cell receptor beta chain was identified during a study of control samples from healthy donors and cancer patients. Looked up from germline, CDR1 is SGHAT and CDR2 is FQNNGV. V shed 5 bases and J shed 2 bases, with 13 bases lying between them. The length of the CDR3 is 14 residues. The protocol was immunoSEQ multiplex PCR, while the TCRdb copy is restricted to in-frame clones and leaves out a portion. This table has about 120,000 clones, roughly 91% appearing once. The sample holds one count of this clone. Sequencing was performed on blood. The chain employs TRBV11-2 and TRBJ2-7; perhaps D is TRBD1 or TRBD2 (5 bases each). The receptor was isolated from a woman between 70 and 85 years old in good health. The CDR3 coding sequence is TGTGCCAGCAGCACCGCAGGGACCACCTACGAGCAGTACTTC. Translated, it gives CASSTAGTTYEQYF.